The next 26 T cell receptor beta chains were all read from a single sample in a study of control samples from healthy donors and cancer patients. Profiling relied on immunoSEQ multiplex PCR, and the TCRdb table lists in-frame clones only, not all of them. The sample has roughly 150,000 clones, approximately 88% seen once. What was sequenced was blood. These receptors originate from a man aged 25-45 years in good health.

The CDR3 reads CASSFGRGLRYEQFF. DNA of the CDR3: TGTGCCAGCAGCTTCGGGCGGGGACTTAGGTATGAGCAGTTCTTC. This chain links TRBV7-9 with TRBJ2-1; D may be TRBD2 (6 bases). The germline V gene encodes CDR1 SEHNR and CDR2 FQNEAQ (reference sequence). V was trimmed by 3 bases and J by 8 bases, leaving 17 bases between them. The CDR3 spans 15 residues.

The V gene is TRBV9, the J gene TRBJ1-5; D is ambiguous. CDR3 length: 13 residues. Germline CDR1 is SGDLS and CDR2 is YYNGEE. V was cut by 1 base and J by 6 bases, with 8 bases left in between. The CDR3 DNA sequence: TGTGCCAGCAGCGTATCGCCGGCTCAGCCCCAGCATTTT. As protein: CASSVSPAQPQHF.

This clone was seen only once. The chain couples TRBV5-4 to TRBJ2-3; possibly TRBD2 for D (5 bases). The CDR3 loop spans 12 amino acids. The V and J ends lost 1 base and 6 bases respectively, with 6 bases between them. CDR1 is SGHNT and CDR2 is YYREEE in the germline V gene (reference sequence). The CDR3 here is CASSLPGDTQYF. The DNA of the CDR3 is TGTGCCAGCAGCTTGCCGGGGGATACGCAGTATTTT.

This chain uses TRBV7-8 with TRBJ1-1; TRBD1 aligns across 7 bases. The CDR3 is made up of 18 amino acids. The V segment lost 2 bases and the J segment 1 base; nucleotides outside the gene matches: 13. The V gene's germline CDR1 is SGHVS and CDR2 FQNEAQ. CDR3 sequence: CASSLRLDREGSNTEAFF. CDR3 nucleotides: TGTGCCAGCAGCTTACGGCTAGACAGGGAAGGGTCGAACACTGAAGCTTTCTTT.

The J gene is TRBJ1-5, the V gene TRBV10-3; D unclear. Germline CDR1 and CDR2: ENHRY and SYGVKD. The V end lost 8 bases, the J end lost 4 bases, and 12 bases lay between the germline ends. The CDR3 extends over 13 amino acids. As DNA, the CDR3 is TGTGCCATCTGTCGGGAGGTTAATCAGCCCCAGCATTTT. Translation: CAICREVNQPQHF.

This clone was picked up a small number of times. The rearrangement uses TRBV19 and TRBJ2-1; 12 bases agree with TRBD2. V gave up 1 base and J gave up 8 bases; unmatched junction bases: 3. There are 15 residues in the CDR3. The germline V gene has CDR1 LNHDA and CDR2 SQIVND (reference sequence). The CDR3 DNA reads TGTGCCAGTAGTATAGGACTAGCGGGAGTTTATGAGCAGTTCTTC. Its translation: CASSIGLAGVYEQFF.

The chain is built from TRBV6-6 and TRBJ1-5; no clear D. The CDR3 is 15 amino acids. V lost 6 bases to trimming and J lost 3 bases, with 15 bases between them. CDR1 is MNHNY, CDR2 SVGAGI, per germline (reference sequence). CDR3 in amino acids: CASRLQSGYNQPQHF. In DNA, the CDR3 is TGTGCCAGCAGACTCCAATCGGGGTACAATCAGCCCCAGCATTTT.

As for this clone: The junction and the germline gene differ at one end; a read error may be behind it. The chain links TRBV12-3 or TRBV12-4 to TRBJ2-7; no clear D gene. The CDR3 contains 12 residues. CDR3 DNA sequence: TGTGCCACCAGTCGCGATTCCGGCGAGCAGTACTTC. This gives the protein CATSRDSGEQYF.

The chain carries TRBV24-1 and TRBJ2-1; no firm D call. The CDR3 has 13 amino acids. With 1 base removed from V and 8 bases from J, the gap between germline ends came to 8 bases. Germline-derived CDR1 and CDR2 are KGHDR and SFDVKD. DNA for the CDR3: TGTGCCACCAGTGATTTCTGGGCTGATGAGCAGTTCTTC. It specifies CATSDFWADEQFF.

The chain employs TRBV6-4 and TRBJ2-1, with TRBD1 matching over 10 bases. The CDR3 spans 14 residues. V was clipped by 6 bases and J by 4 bases; unmatched bases: 3. Germline V gives CDR1 MRHNA, CDR2 SNTAGT. CDR3 DNA: TGTGCCAGCAGGACAGGGGGCCTATACAATGAGCAGTTCTTC. Its translation: CASRTGGLYNEQFF.

This CDR3 reads CASSLDRGETGELFF. The CDR3 nucleotides read TGTGCCAGCAGCTTGGACAGGGGGGAGACCGGGGAGCTGTTTTTT. The chain recombines TRBV5-6 with TRBJ2-2; 8 nucleotides line up with TRBD1. The CDR3 length is 15 residues. Germline V gene data show CDR1 as SGHDT and CDR2 as YYEEEE. After removal of 0 bases from V and 5 bases from J, the junction contained 3 bases not matched to a gene. The full variable domain, in which reference TRBV5-6 and TRBJ2-2 provide the parts outside the CDR3, is DAGVTQSPTHLIKTRGQQVTLRCSPKSGHDTVSWYQQALGQGPQFIFQYYEEEERQRGNFPDRFSGHQFPNYSSELNVNALLLGDSALYLCASSLDRGETGELFFGEGSRLTVL.

The CDR3: CASSPDRGVLFF. CDR3 DNA sequence: TGTGCCAGCAGCCCCGACAGGGGAGTACTGTTTTTT. The chain carries TRBV12-3 or TRBV12-4 and TRBJ1-4; 8 nucleotides match TRBD1. Trimming took 6 bases from V and 13 from J; bases not matched to a gene: 7. CDR3 size: 12 residues.

CDR3 nucleotides: TGTGCCAGCAGTTCCCCGGGACTAGCGGAGGCCTACGAGCAGTACTTC. Protein: CASSSPGLAEAYEQYF. This chain links TRBV6-2 or TRBV6-3 with TRBJ2-7; 11 nucleotides match TRBD2. The CDR3 runs to 16 residues. Trimming cost V 4 bases and J 2 bases; bases outside gene matches: 7. Looked up from germline, CDR1 is MNHEY and CDR2 is SVGEGT.

This chain links TRBV6-2 or TRBV6-3 with TRBJ2-1; D not certain. Germline loops: CDR1 MNHEY, CDR2 SVGEGT. The ends were cut back, 4 bases at V and 9 bases at J, with 10 bases in the middle. The CDR3 sequence is 12 residues long. The CDR3 region is CASSFRGSEQFF. As DNA, the CDR3 is TGTGCCAGCAGTTTCCGTGGTTCTGAGCAGTTCTTC.

As for this clone: Germline is not matched at one junction end, which may reflect a read error. V usage is TRBV7-3 and J usage is TRBJ2-1; D gene unclear. The CDR3 has 13 amino acids. Germline CDR1 reads SGHTA; CDR2 reads FQGTGA. CDR3 region: CASSPDSHNEQFF. CDR3 DNA sequence: TGTGCCAGCAGCCCCGACTCCCACAATGAGCAGTTCTTC. The variable domain in full, with the rest retrieved from reference TRBV7-3 and TRBJ2-1, is GAGVSQTPSNKVTEKGKYVELRCDPISGHTALYWYRQSLGQGPEFLIYFQGTGAADDSGLPNDRFFAVRPEGSVSTLKIQRTERGDSAVYLCASSPDSHNEQFFGPGTRLTVL.

The rearrangement links TRBV4-1 to TRBJ2-5; D uncertain. Germline V gene sequence: CDR1 MGHRA, CDR2 YSYEKL. Deletions cut 0 bases from V and 3 bases from J, with 14 bases between. The CDR3 loop spans 16 amino acids. CDR3 in DNA: TGCGCCAGCAGCCAAGAATGGGCTTCTCGGGAAGAGACCCAGTACTTC. Amino acids: CASSQEWASREETQYF.

This clone came up a few times. V usage is TRBV4-1 and J usage is TRBJ2-7; 11 bases match TRBD2. The CDR3 length is 15 residues. V gave up 5 bases and J gave up 2 bases; unmatched junction bases: 5. Germline CDR1 and CDR2: MGHRA and YSYEKL. CDR3 sequence reads: CASSSGLAGPYEQYF. CDR3 nucleotide sequence: TGCGCCAGCAGCTCCGGACTAGCGGGTCCCTACGAGCAGTACTTC.

The J gene is TRBJ1-6, the V gene TRBV9; 7 bases match TRBD1. The CDR3 contains 14 residues. The V gene end was trimmed by 4 bases and the J gene end by 8 bases; junction bases not matched to a gene: 6. Germline CDR1 is SGDLS and CDR2 is YYNGEE. The DNA for the CDR3 is TGTGCCAGCAGCTTGACAGGGCTCGATTCACCCCTCCACTTT. Encoded protein: CASSLTGLDSPLHF.

The chain has TRBV15 and TRBJ1-4, with D perhaps matching TRBD1 (5 bases). The germline CDR1 and CDR2 sequences are LNHNV and YYDKDF (reference sequence). Trimming shortened V by 3 bases and J by 8 bases, and 13 bases separated the two germline ends. This CDR3 is built from 14 residues. The CDR3 region has the DNA TGTGCCACCAGCAGCGAGGGGAGCTGGGAAAAACTGTTTTTT. This gives the protein CATSSEGSWEKLFF.

V is TRBV7-3 and J is TRBJ2-2; D remains unclear. Per germline, CDR1 SGHTA and CDR2 FQGTGA. The V end was cut by 6 bases, the J end by 3 bases, with 11 bases between. The CDR3 contains 14 residues. In DNA form, the CDR3 reads TGTGCCAGCAGTTTTATCCCTGACACCGGGGAGCTGTTTTTT. It specifies CASSFIPDTGELFF.

This chain joins TRBV6-2 or TRBV6-3 and TRBJ1-1, with D uncertain. V gave up 5 bases and J gave up 4 bases, with 5 bases separating them. CDR1 is MNHEY and CDR2 is SVGEGT in the germline V gene. CDR3 length: 11 residues. CDR3 loop: CASSQTTEAFF. The DNA for the CDR3 is TGTGCCAGCAGTCAGACCACTGAAGCTTTCTTT.

The chain uses TRBV2 and TRBJ2-7; 7 bases are shared with TRBD2. The germline V gene has CDR1 SNHLY and CDR2 FYNNEI. This CDR3 spans 15 amino acids. V was clipped by 6 bases and J by 3 bases; unmatched bases: 11. The CDR3 DNA follows: TGTGCCAGCAGGTCTCGGGGAGGGTTCGTCTACGAGCAGTACTTC. Its translation is CASRSRGGFVYEQYF. Complete variable domain (other parts from reference TRBV2 and TRBJ2-7): EPEVTQTPSHQVTQMGQEVILRCVPISNHLYFYWYRQILGQKVEFLVSFYNNEISEKSEIFDDQFSVERPDGSNFTLKIRSTKLEDSAMYFCASRSRGGFVYEQYFGPGTRLTVT.

The CDR3, as DNA: TGTGCCAGCAGCCTCGACAGCACGAACACTGAAGCTTTCTTT. It codes for CASSLDSTNTEAFF. The chain links TRBV7-9 to TRBJ1-1; D may be TRBD1 (5 bases). CDR1 and CDR2 from the germline V gene are SEHNR and FQNEAQ (reference sequence). This CDR3 has 14 amino acids. V was clipped by 5 bases and J by 1 base, with 11 bases between them.

This clone was observed once. This chain uses TRBV7-9 with TRBJ2-7; 8 nucleotides agree with TRBD2. CDR3 length equals 15 residues. Trimming cost V 5 bases and J 2 bases; bases outside gene matches: 8. Germline V gene sequence: CDR1 SEHNR, CDR2 FQNEAQ (reference sequence). The CDR3 DNA reads as TGTGCCAGCAGCCCCGTAGCGGGGCAAGCCTACGAGCAGTACTTC. Its protein product is CASSPVAGQAYEQYF.

The chain joins TRBV11-2 to TRBJ2-7; TRBD2 matches 8 bases. Unmatched junction bases numbered 6, after V lost 1 base and J lost 1 base. CDR1 is SGHAT, CDR2 FQNNGV, per germline. The CDR3 consists of 16 residues. This chain's CDR3 is CASSLGHSGISYEQYF. CDR3 nucleotides: TGTGCCAGCAGCTTAGGACATAGCGGGATATCCTACGAGCAGTACTTC.

V is TRBV7-9 and J is TRBJ2-1, with TRBD2 matching over 11 bases. Losses at the gene ends were 5 bases for V and 9 bases for J; bases not matched to a gene: 9. The CDR3 extends over 15 amino acids. CDR1 SEHNR and CDR2 FQNEAQ come from the germline V gene (reference sequence). The CDR3 DNA follows: TGTGCCAGCAGCGGAACTAGCGGGGGCGACCCTGAGCAGTTCTTC. This encodes CASSGTSGGDPEQFF.